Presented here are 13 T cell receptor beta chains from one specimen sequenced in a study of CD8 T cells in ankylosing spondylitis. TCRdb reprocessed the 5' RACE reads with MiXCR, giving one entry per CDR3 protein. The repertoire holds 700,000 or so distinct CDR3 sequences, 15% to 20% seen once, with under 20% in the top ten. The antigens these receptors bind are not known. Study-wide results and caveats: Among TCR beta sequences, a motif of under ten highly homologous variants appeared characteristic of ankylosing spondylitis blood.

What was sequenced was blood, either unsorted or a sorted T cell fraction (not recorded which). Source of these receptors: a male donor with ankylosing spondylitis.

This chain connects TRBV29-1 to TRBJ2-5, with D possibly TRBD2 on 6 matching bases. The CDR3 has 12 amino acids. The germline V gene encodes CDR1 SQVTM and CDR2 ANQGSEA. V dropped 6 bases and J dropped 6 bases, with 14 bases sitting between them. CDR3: CSVESGGQTQYF. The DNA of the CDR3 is TGCAGCGTGGAGTCCGGAGGGCAGACCCAGTACTTC.

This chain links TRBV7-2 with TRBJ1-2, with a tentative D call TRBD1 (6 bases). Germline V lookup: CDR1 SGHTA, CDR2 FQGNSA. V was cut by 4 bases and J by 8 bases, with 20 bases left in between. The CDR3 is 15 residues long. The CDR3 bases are TGTGCCAGCAGCTCCCGGGGGGGCCAGGGGAAGGGCTACACCTTC. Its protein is CASSSRGGQGKGYTF. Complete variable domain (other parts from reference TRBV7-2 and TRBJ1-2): GAGVSQSPSNKVTEKGKDVELRCDPISGHTALYWYRQSLGQGLEFLIYFQGNSAPDKSGLPSDRFSAERTGGSVSTLTIQRTQQEDSAVYLCASSSRGGQGKGYTFGSGTRLTVV.

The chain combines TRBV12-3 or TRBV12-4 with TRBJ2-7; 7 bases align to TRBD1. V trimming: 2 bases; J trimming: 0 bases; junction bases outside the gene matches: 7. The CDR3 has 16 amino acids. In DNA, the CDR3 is TGTGCCAGCAGTTTATTCCCCGGGACAGACTCCTACGAGCAGTACTTC. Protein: CASSLFPGTDSYEQYF.

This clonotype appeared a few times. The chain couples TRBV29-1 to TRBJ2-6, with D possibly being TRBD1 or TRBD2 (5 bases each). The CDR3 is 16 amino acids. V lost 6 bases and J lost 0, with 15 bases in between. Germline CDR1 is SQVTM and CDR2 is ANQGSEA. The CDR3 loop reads CSVVGVQDSGANVLTF. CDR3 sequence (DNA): TGCAGCGTCGTGGGGGTACAGGACTCTGGGGCCAACGTCCTGACTTTC. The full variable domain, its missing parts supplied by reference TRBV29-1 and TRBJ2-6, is SAVISQKPSRDICQRGTSLTIQCQVDSQVTMMFWYRQQPGQSLTLIATANQGSEATYESGFVIDKFPISRPNLTFSTLTVSNMSPEDSSIYLCSVVGVQDSGANVLTFGAGSRLTVL.

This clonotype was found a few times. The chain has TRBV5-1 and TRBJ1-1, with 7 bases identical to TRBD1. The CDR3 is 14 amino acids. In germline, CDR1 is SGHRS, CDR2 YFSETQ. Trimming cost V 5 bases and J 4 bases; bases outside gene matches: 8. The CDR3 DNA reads TGCGCCAGCAGATCGGGACAGCCAAGCACTGAAGCTTTCTTT. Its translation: CASRSGQPSTEAFF.

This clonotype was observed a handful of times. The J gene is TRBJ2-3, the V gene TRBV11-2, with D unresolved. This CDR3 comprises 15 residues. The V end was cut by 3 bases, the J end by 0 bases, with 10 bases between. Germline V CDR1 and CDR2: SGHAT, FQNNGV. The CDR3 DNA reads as TGTGCCAGCAGCTTGATTGGGAAAAGCACAGATACGCAGTATTTT. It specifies CASSLIGKSTDTQYF.

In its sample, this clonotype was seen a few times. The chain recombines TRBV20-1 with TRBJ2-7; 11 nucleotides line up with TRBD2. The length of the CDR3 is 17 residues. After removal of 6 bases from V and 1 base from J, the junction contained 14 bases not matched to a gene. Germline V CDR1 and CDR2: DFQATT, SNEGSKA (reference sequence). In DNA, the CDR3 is TGCAGTGCGTCAAAGGAGACTAGCGGGGCCTCATCCTACGAGCAGTACTTC. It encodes CSASKETSGASSYEQYF.

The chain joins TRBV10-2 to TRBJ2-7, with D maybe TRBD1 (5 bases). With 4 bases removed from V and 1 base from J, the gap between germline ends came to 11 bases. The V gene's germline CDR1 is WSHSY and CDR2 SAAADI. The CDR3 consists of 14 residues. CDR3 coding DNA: TGCGCCAGCAGTGGGGGCTGGGGTTCCTACGAGCAGTACTTC. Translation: CASSGGWGSYEQYF.

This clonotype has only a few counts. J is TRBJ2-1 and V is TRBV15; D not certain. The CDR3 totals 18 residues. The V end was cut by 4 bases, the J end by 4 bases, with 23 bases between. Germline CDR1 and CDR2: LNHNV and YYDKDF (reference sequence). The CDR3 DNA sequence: TGTGCCACCAGCAATGTCGACTGGTCCTCTCTCCTTTACAATGAGCAGTTCTTC. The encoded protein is CATSNVDWSSLLYNEQFF.

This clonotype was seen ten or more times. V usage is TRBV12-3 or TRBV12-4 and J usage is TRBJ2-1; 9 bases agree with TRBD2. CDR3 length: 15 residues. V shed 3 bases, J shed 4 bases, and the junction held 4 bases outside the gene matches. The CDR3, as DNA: TGTGCCAGCAGTTTGAATAGCGGGGGTTACAATGAGCAGTTCTTC. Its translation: CASSLNSGGYNEQFF.

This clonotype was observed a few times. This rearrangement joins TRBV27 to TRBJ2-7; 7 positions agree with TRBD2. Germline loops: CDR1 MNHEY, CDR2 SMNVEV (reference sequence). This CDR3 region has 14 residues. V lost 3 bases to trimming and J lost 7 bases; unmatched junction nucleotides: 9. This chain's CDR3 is CASSFGFRGEEQYF. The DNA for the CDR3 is TGTGCCAGCAGTTTTGGATTTCGGGGGGAAGAGCAGTACTTC.

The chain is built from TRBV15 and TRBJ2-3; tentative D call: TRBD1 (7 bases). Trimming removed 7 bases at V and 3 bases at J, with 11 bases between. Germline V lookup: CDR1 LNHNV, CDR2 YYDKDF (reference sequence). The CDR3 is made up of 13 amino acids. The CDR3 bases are TGTGCCACCACTCAGGGGGGAACAGATACGCAGTATTTT. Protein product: CATTQGGTDTQYF.

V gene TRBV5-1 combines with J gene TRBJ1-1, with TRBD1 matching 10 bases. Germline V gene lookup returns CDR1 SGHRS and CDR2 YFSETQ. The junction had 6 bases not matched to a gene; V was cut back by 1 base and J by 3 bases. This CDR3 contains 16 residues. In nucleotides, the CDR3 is TGCGCCAGCAGCTTGCATCGGACAGGGGGGTACACTGAAGCTTTCTTT. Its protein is CASSLHRTGGYTEAFF.